This T cell receptor (beta chain) was captured by sequencing in a study of OX40 agonist ivuxolimab in advanced cancers. About the research overall: Patients treated during dose escalation were battling hepatocellular carcinoma, melanoma, renal cell or head and neck cancer. Averaging 60 years in age, with a range of about 23 to 79, the cohort was 65% to 90% male.

The data were produced by immunoSEQ multiplex PCR, yet TCRdb's version contains in-frame clones alone and is incomplete. The table includes tens of thousands of clones, around 90% detected once. This CDR3 contains 14 residues. The V gene lost 3 bases and the J gene lost 5 bases, with 11 bases spanning the gap. From germline, CDR1 is SGHTA and CDR2 FQGNSA. Study outcomes and limitations: Both CD4+ and CD8+ T cell populations in blood had undergone clonal expansion by week 6 at 0.1 to 3.0 mg/kg.

Details on this clone: Its matching antigen is unknown.

The sequence came from an adult with an advanced solid tumor such as melanoma, head and neck, liver or kidney cancer. The chain combines TRBV7-2 with TRBJ2-1; D may be TRBD2 (6 bases). The source was CD4+ or CD8+ T cells sorted from blood, collected in a trial of the OX40 agonist ivuxolimab. In DNA form, the CDR3 reads TGTGCCAGCAGCTTGCGGCGGGGAAACAATGAGCAGTTCTTC. It specifies CASSLRRGNNEQFF.